Listed here are 26 T cell receptor beta chains from one sample, sequenced in a study of tumor-infiltrating lymphocytes in primary liver carcinoma. Reverse transcription of about 500 ng total RNA with a constant-region primer produced TCR beta cDNA. Three rounds of nested multiplex PCR with slightly modified ARM-PCR produced TCR beta libraries. Both of the initial two PCR rounds ran for about 11 cycles and employed TRBV1-TRBV30 forward primers alongside a C-beta reverse primer. TCRdb reprocessed the multiplex PCR reads with MiXCR, giving one entry per CDR3 protein. Among roughly 190,000 distinct CDR3 sequences, 85% were seen once, and the ten largest hold about a sixth. The tissue used was unsorted bulk material of roughly 17-34 mg. RNA and DNA were co-extracted from it with the AllPrep DNA/RNA mini kit. Sequenced: tumor tissue from primary liver carcinoma. These receptors were obtained from a middle-aged man with primary liver carcinoma and hepatitis B virus infection.

The rearrangement joins TRBV29-1 to TRBJ2-1, with 9 bases lining up with TRBD2. The germline V gene has CDR1 SQVTM and CDR2 ANQGSEA. Unmatched junction bases numbered 13, after V lost 8 bases and J lost 11 bases. The CDR3 is made up of 13 amino acids. CDR3 sequence: CSSGTSNWSKQFF. CDR3 sequence (DNA): TGCAGCTCCGGGACTAGCAACTGGAGTAAGCAGTTCTTC.

As to this clonotype: At one end the junction does not follow the germline gene, possibly because of a read error. The chain has TRBV5-1 and TRBJ2-1; D remains unclear. Germline assignment: CDR1 SGHRS and CDR2 YFSETQ. The CDR3 has 12 amino acids. The CDR3 DNA sequence: TGCGCCAGCAGCTTGAAGATCCATGAACAGTTCTTC. It specifies CASSLKIHEQFF.

Notes on this clonotype: The junction differs from germline at one of its ends, possibly a read error. The chain links TRBV11-1 to TRBJ2-1; 12 positions match TRBD2. Germline CDR1 is SGHAT and CDR2 is FQDESV (reference sequence). The CDR3 runs 17 residues. The CDR3 protein is CASISPSTSGSRNEQLF. CDR3 bases: TGTGCCAGCATCTCCCCCTCGACTAGCGGGAGTCGAAATGAGCAGCTCTTT.

As concerns this clonotype: This CDR3 fails to terminate in the conserved phenylalanine or tryptophan, so it likely reflects a read error. The DNA is omitted, as the CDR3 cannot be located on it reliably, and the CDR3 follows TCRdb's listing. V gene TRBV6-1 combines with J gene TRBJ1-2. The CDR3 length equals 13 residues, ends included. Germline V CDR1 and CDR2: MNHNS, SASEGT. The chain's CDR3 is CASRETGSYGYTS.

In regard to this clonotype: A junction boundary mismatches the germline segment, possibly from a read error. V and J are TRBV6-2 or TRBV6-3 and TRBJ2-7, with D uncertain. The CDR3 loop spans 13 amino acids. Germline CDR1 is MNHEY and CDR2 is SVGEGT. CDR3 sequence reads: CAISYEDPYEQYF. The CDR3 nucleotides read TGTGCCATCAGTTACGAGGATCCCTACGAGCAGTACTTC.

This chain joins TRBV28 and TRBJ2-1; 8 positions agree with TRBD2. V was clipped by 5 bases and J by 13 bases; unmatched bases: 31. The CDR3 sequence is 20 residues long. Germline CDR1 and CDR2: MDHEN and SYDVKM. The CDR3 sequence is CASSLRTSWISPGNGGRQFF. The CDR3 region has the DNA TGTGCCAGCAGTCTGCGGACTAGCTGGATCAGCCCGGGGAACGGGGGTCGTCAGTTCTTC.

About this clonotype itself: A read error may account for a junction end that differs from germline. The chain recombines TRBV4-1 with TRBJ1-5; D is unresolved. The length of the CDR3 is 16 residues. The V gene's germline CDR1 is MGHRA and CDR2 YSYEKL. The CDR3 protein is CASIPVERVGNQPQHF. The CDR3 DNA reads TGCGCCAGCATCCCCGTTGAGAGGGTTGGCAATCAGCCCCAACATTTT.

A word on this clonotype: A read error is likely, as this CDR3 ends without the conserved phenylalanine or tryptophan. This sequence joins TRBV6-2 or TRBV6-3 and TRBJ2-7, with a weak D call TRBD1 (6 bases). The CDR3 consists of 14 residues. With 5 bases removed from V and 6 bases from J, the gap between germline ends came to 17 bases. The V gene's germline CDR1 is MNHEY and CDR2 SVGEGT. CDR3 DNA sequence: TGTGCCAGCAGTGTATACAGGGAGTACGGCGAGCAGTACTAT. It encodes CASSVYREYGEQYY.

Comments on this clonotype: At one end, the junction sequence differs from germline, possibly due to a read error. The J gene is TRBJ2-2, the V gene TRBV24-1; D tentatively fits TRBD1 or TRBD2 (5 bases each). This CDR3 contains 15 residues. The germline CDR1 and CDR2 sequences are KGHDR and SFDVKD. The CDR3 spells CATSPIGTNTGELLF. The CDR3 nucleotides are TGTGCCACCAGTCCTATAGGGACGAACACCGGTGAGCTGCTTTTT.

On this clonotype: A single base separates this from a much larger clone, so it may be a read error. The gene calls are TRBV5-1 and TRBJ2-7, with TRBD2 matching 8 bases. The CDR3 extends over 14 amino acids. Germline CDR1 reads SGHRS; CDR2 reads YFSETQ. The DNA for the CDR3 is TGCGCCAGGAGCTCGGGACTAGTTAACCCGTGGCAGTACTTC. This gives the protein CARSSGLVNPWQYF. Drawing the rest from reference TRBV5-1 and TRBJ2-7, the complete variable domain is KAGVTQTPRYLIKTRGQQVTLSCSPISGHRSVSWYQQTPGQGLQFLFEYFSETQRNKGNFPGRFSGRQFSNSRSEMNVSTLELGDSALYLCARSSGLVNPWQYFGPGTRLTVT.

Notes on this clonotype: At one end the junction does not follow the germline gene, possibly because of a read error. The chain uses TRBV5-1 and TRBJ2-1, with TRBD2 matching 7 bases. Germline lookup yields CDR1 SGHRS and CDR2 YFSETQ. The CDR3 is 13 amino acids. DNA for the CDR3: TGCGCGAGCAGCTCGTTGACTAGCAATGAGCAGCTCTTC. It specifies CASSSLTSNEQLF.

Comment on this clonotype: The junction and the germline gene differ at one end; a read error may be behind it. The gene calls are TRBV28 and TRBJ1-5; tentatively, D is TRBD1 (5 bases). The CDR3 contains 14 residues. Germline CDR1 MDHEN, CDR2 SYDVKM. The CDR3 nucleotides are TGTGTCAGCAGTTTCCAGGGAGCTACTCAGCCCCATCATTTT. Protein sequence: CVSSFQGATQPHHF.

As for this clonotype: An end of the junction differs from the germline gene, which may be a read error. The J gene is TRBJ1-5, the V gene TRBV4-1; D not resolved. The CDR3 is 16 residues long. The germline V gene encodes CDR1 MGHRA and CDR2 YSYEKL. The CDR3 bases are TGTGCCAGCAGCCCCATTGAGAGGGTTGGCAATCAGCCCCAGCATTTT. Amino acids: CASSPIERVGNQPQHF.

As for this clonotype: At one of its ends the junction is not consistent with the germline gene, which may arise from a read error. The CDR3 reads CTSSIWVGSGMALKINTQYF. Here the CDR3 DNA reads TGTACCAGCAGTATATGGGTTGGATCCGGGATGGCTCTAAAGATCAATACGCAGTATTTT. This chain uses TRBV7-8 with TRBJ2-3; D might be TRBD2 (5 bases). The germline gives CDR1 SGHVS, CDR2 FQNEAQ. CDR3 length: 20 amino acids.

A remark on this clonotype: The junction departs from the called germline gene at one end, perhaps through a read error. This chain joins TRBV2 and TRBJ2-5; D gene uncertain. The CDR3 sequence is 14 residues long. Germline V gene lookup returns CDR1 SNHLY and CDR2 FYNNEI. CDR3 region: CASKNTLGNEIQYF. The CDR3 region has the DNA TGTGCCAGCAAAAACACCCTGGGAAATGAGATCCAGTACTTC.

With respect to this clonotype: A read error may account for a junction end that differs from germline. The chain couples TRBV11-2 to TRBJ2-6; 8 nucleotides align to TRBD1. Germline-derived CDR1 and CDR2 are SGHAT and FQNNGV. This CDR3 region has 21 residues. CDR3 sequence: CASSMGGDRGISLSGADVLSF. The CDR3 DNA reads as TGTGCCAGCAGCATGGGGGGAGACAGGGGCATTTCCCTCTCTGGGGCCGACGTCTTGAGTTTC.

A remark on this clonotype: A junction end diverges from the germline sequence, so it may reflect a read error. The genes are TRBV6-1 and TRBJ2-1; maybe TRBD1 (6 bases). The J call may be in error: the DNA end matches TRBJ2-7 better. Germline assignment: CDR1 MNHNS and CDR2 SASEGT. The CDR3 totals 12 residues. The CDR3 reads CPSSEAQGRQYF. In DNA form, the CDR3 reads TGTCCCAGCAGTGAAGCGCAGGGGAGGCAGTACTTC.

As to this clonotype: Its ends do not fully match the called genes, so a read error is possible. The CDR3: CASSQEGAHYAYTF. DNA for the CDR3: TGCGCCAGCAGCCAAGAAGGAGCCCACTATGCCTACACCTTC. The V and J genes are TRBV4-1 and TRBJ1-2; D call uncertain. The germline CDR1 and CDR2 sequences are MGHRA and YSYEKL. There are 14 residues in the CDR3.

This clonotype showed up just once. The junction and the germline gene differ at one end; a read error may be behind it. The J gene is TRBJ1-1, the V gene TRBV6-1; 11 nucleotides match TRBD1. Germline V gene sequence: CDR1 MNHNS, CDR2 SASEGT. The CDR3 extends over 13 amino acids. The CDR3 protein is CASPRTGGTEALF. Written as DNA, the CDR3 is TGTGCCAGCCCCAGGACAGGGGGCACTGAAGCCCTCTTT.

As concerns this clonotype: At one of its ends the junction is not consistent with the germline gene, which may arise from a read error. V gene TRBV4-2 combines with J gene TRBJ2-1; 7 bases map to TRBD1. CDR1 is LGHNA and CDR2 is YNFKEQ in the germline V gene. This CDR3 is 18 amino acids long. The CDR3 nucleotides read TGTGCCAGCATCCAAGATTGGAGGACAGGCAGAGTCTACAATGAGAAGTTCTTC. Protein sequence: CASIQDWRTGRVYNEKFF.

To note about this clonotype: At one end the junction does not follow the germline gene, possibly because of a read error. V usage is TRBV11-2 and J usage is TRBJ2-1, with 7 bases fitting TRBD1. The CDR3 covers 13 residues. Germline-derived CDR1 and CDR2 are SGHAT and FQNNGV. The CDR3: CVSSFTGVNEQLF. DNA for the CDR3: TGTGTCAGCAGCTTCACAGGGGTCAATGAGCAGCTTTTC.

The CDR3 here is CSVDGGSRKAFF. The CDR3 DNA follows: TGCAGCGTTGACGGGGGTTCCAGGAAGGCTTTCTTT. The gene calls are TRBV29-1 and TRBJ1-1, with TRBD1 as a possible D gene (5 bases). The CDR3 has 12 amino acids. The germline V gene has CDR1 SQVTM and CDR2 ANQGSEA. Trimming shortened V by 3 bases and J by 11 bases, and 16 bases separated the two germline ends.

To note about this clonotype: A read error may account for a junction end that differs from germline. The chain employs TRBV29-1 and TRBJ2-3; TRBD2 might be the D (5 bases). From germline, CDR1 is SQVTM and CDR2 ANQGSEA. This CDR3 spans 11 amino acids. Here the CDR3 reads CSVEHGVTQSF. CDR3 coding DNA: TGCAGCGTTGAGCACGGGGTTACGCAGAGTTTT.

As for this clonotype: Its ends do not fully match the called genes, so a read error is possible. The V call is TRBV6-5, the J call TRBJ1-2; D is undetermined. This CDR3 has 16 amino acids. The germline V gene encodes CDR1 MNHEY and CDR2 SVGAGI. Here the CDR3 reads CAGSSGVGVVNYGYTF. In DNA, the CDR3 is TGTGCCGGCAGTTCCGGGGTTGGGGTCGTCAACTATGGCTACACCTTC.

This clonotype was seen many times. CDR3 nucleotides: TGCGCCAGCAGCTTGAGTCCCTCGAACACCGGGGAGCTGTTTTTT. Protein product: CASSLSPSNTGELFF. This chain uses TRBV5-1 with TRBJ2-2; no clear D. Looked up from germline, CDR1 is SGHRS and CDR2 is YFSETQ. Between the trimmed V and J ends, which lost 1 base and 0 bases, there was a span of 7 bases. This CDR3 comprises 15 residues.

Concerning this clonotype itself: An end of the junction differs from the germline gene, which may be a read error. V usage is TRBV4-1 and J usage is TRBJ2-7; 8 bases agree with TRBD1. Looked up from germline, CDR1 is MGHRA and CDR2 is YSYEKL. The CDR3 covers 15 residues. The CDR3, as DNA: TGCGCCAGCAGCCACCTGGACAGGGTGGAATACGAGCAGTATTTC. It translates to CASSHLDRVEYEQYF.